Sequencing of this TCR beta chain was carried out in a study of cytomegalovirus exposure and HLA in healthy donors. Study-wide results and limits: Reports described diagnosis of cytomegalovirus status by the classifier as highly specific and sensitive.

As regards this clone: What it binds is unknown.

Germline loops: CDR1 MRHNA, CDR2 SNTAGT. This CDR3 is built from 16 residues. Trimming left V 0 bases short and J 9 bases short, with 18 bases between. Researchers ran the PCR with 60 Vbeta and 13 Jbeta primers. Data came from immunoSEQ multiplex PCR; TCRdb stores just in-frame clones and leaves some out. Of approximately 130,000 clones listed, over 70% are singletons. This TCR was sampled from a man aged 25 to 40 in good health and CMV-seronegative. The sequencing input was PBMCs. The rearrangement uses TRBV6-4 and TRBJ2-1; D is undetermined. DNA of the CDR3: TGTGCCAGCAGTGACTCTGCCTCTTTTCCCTCGGTTGAGCAGTTCTTC. Protein sequence: CASSDSASFPSVEQFF.